There are many counts of the clone carrying this T cell receptor (beta chain). Its antigen is currently unknown. Unmatched junction bases numbered 8, after V lost 2 bases and J lost 8 bases. The V gene's germline CDR1 is SGDLS and CDR2 YYNGEE. The CDR3 loop spans 16 amino acids. The 5'RACE template-switching step produced TCR cDNA and added a universal primer site and UMIs. TCRdb reprocessed the 5' RACE reads with MiXCR, giving one entry per CDR3 protein. The sample records 100,000 to 150,000 distinct CDR3 sequences, 7.5% to 10% being singletons. This record comes from a study of T cells after yellow fever vaccination. Study conclusions and caveats: Contamination by abundant bulk-population clonotypes could be present in FACS-sorted repertoires. Few clonotypes appeared in both CD4 and CD8 compartments. Re-detected after boosting: most primary clones, around 97% of CD4 and around 86% of CD8.

This clonotype was obtained from a man between 18 and 35 years old who received the YFV17D yellow fever vaccine. Sequencing used CD8+ T cells sorted from PBMCs, obtained on the day of the yellow fever booster vaccination. The gene calls are TRBV9 and TRBJ2-3, with 13 bases that match TRBD2. CDR3 in amino acids: CASSVGTSGAFSTQYF. The CDR3 DNA sequence: TGTGCCAGCAGCGTTGGGACTAGCGGGGCCTTCTCTACGCAGTATTTT.